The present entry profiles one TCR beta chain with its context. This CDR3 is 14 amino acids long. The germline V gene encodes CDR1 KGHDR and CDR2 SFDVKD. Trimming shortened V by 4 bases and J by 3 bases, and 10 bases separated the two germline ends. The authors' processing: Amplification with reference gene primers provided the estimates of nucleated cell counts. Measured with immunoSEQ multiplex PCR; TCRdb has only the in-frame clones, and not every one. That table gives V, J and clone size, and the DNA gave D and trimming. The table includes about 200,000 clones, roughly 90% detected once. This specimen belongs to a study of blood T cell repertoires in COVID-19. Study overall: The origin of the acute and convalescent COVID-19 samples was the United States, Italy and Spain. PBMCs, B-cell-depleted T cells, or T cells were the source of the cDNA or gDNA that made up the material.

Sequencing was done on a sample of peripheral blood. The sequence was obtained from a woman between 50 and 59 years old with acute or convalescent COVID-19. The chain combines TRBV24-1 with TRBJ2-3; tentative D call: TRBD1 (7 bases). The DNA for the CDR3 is TGTGCCACCAGTGACCCAGGGGGGACAGATACGCAGTATTTT. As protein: CATSDPGGTDTQYF.